This is a list of T cell receptor beta chains from one sample in a study of control samples from healthy donors and cancer patients. Clones were read by immunoSEQ multiplex PCR, and TCRdb kept only the in-frame ones, dropping some. The sample includes around 100,000 clones, 80% to 90% seen only once; the top ten take 19%. The sequenced sample consisted of PBMCs. Receptor source: a man between 60 and 75 years old with lung cancer. CDR3s include the opening cysteine and the closing phenylalanine or tryptophan. The order of the fields is V gene, clone size, J gene, D gene, CDR3 DNA, CDR3 protein. D genes are given only for firm matches. Part of the rows lack a size; the others show once, few, many or a class for expanded clones.

>TRBV5-1|NA|TRBJ1-1|TRBD1
TGCGCCAGCAGCTTGGACAGGGGTAACACTGAAGCTTTCTTT
CASSLDRGNTEAFF
>TRBV7-2|once|TRBJ1-2|NA
TGTGCCAGCAGCTTAGCAGGACTCAACTATGGCTACACCTTC
CASSLAGLNYGYTF
>TRBV30|NA|TRBJ2-1|NA
TGTGCCTGTACTCAGGGGTACAATGAGCAGTTCTTC
CACTQGYNEQFF
>TRBV12-5|NA|TRBJ1-1|TRBD1
TGTGCTAGTGGTTTGACCTTAGACAGGGCACCCATTGAAGCTTTCTTT
CASGLTLDRAPIEAFF
>TRBV4-2|NA|TRBJ1-5|NA
TGTGCCAGCAGCCGGGAAGAAGGTCAGCCCCAGCATTTT
CASSREEGQPQHF
>TRBV2|NA|TRBJ1-5|NA
TGTGCCAGCAGTGAAGGTTCCGGTCAGCCCCAGCATTTT
CASSEGSGQPQHF
>TRBV9|NA|TRBJ2-1|NA
TGTGCCAGCAGCCCAGGGGTAGGCCCGGGCGATGAGCAGTTCTTC
CASSPGVGPGDEQFF
>TRBV9|few|TRBJ2-7|TRBD1
TGTGCCAGCAGCGTAGCGTATGACGGACAGGGTATCAACGAGCAGTACTTC
CASSVAYDGQGINEQYF
>TRBV7-2|NA|TRBJ2-3|NA
TGTGCCAGCAGCTTAACGGGGGGCCTGGCAGATACGCAGTATTTT
CASSLTGGLADTQYF
>TRBV30|NA|TRBJ2-3|TRBD2
TGTGCCTGGACTAGCGGGGGGCCCCCAGATACGCAGTATTTT
CAWTSGGPPDTQYF
>TRBV27|NA|TRBJ2-2|NA
TGTGCCAGCAGGGAGTACACCGGGGAGCTGTTTTTT
CASREYTGELFF
>TRBV27|few|TRBJ1-4|NA
TGTGCCAGCAGTAGGACGGGCCCGGGAGAAAAACTGTTTTTT
CASSRTGPGEKLFF
>TRBV6-4|NA|TRBJ2-3|TRBD1
TGTGCCAGCAGTGACGCTCCAAGGACAGGGGTTTACACAGATACGCAGTATTTT
CASSDAPRTGVYTDTQYF
>TRBV7-9|NA|TRBJ1-2|TRBD1
TGTGCCAGCAGCTTAGAGCAGGGGGCTGAGAATGGCTACACCTTC
CASSLEQGAENGYTF
>TRBV18|NA|TRBJ1-1|NA
TGTGCCAGCGCAAGATCAGGGACTGCCGACACTGAAGCTTTCTTT
CASARSGTADTEAFF
>TRBV9|NA|TRBJ2-6|NA
TGTGCCAGCAGTCTCCCATCTGCCAACGTCCTGACTTTC
CASSLPSANVLTF
>TRBV27|NA|TRBJ2-1|TRBD2
TGTGCCAGCAGCCTTACTAGCGGGGGTTTCTCCTACAATGAGCAGTTCTTC
CASSLTSGGFSYNEQFF
>TRBV7-9|NA|TRBJ1-2|NA
TGTGCCAGCAGCAGGGACACGGGCTATGGCTACACCTTC
CASSRDTGYGYTF
>TRBV9|NA|TRBJ1-2|NA
TGTGCCAGCAGCGTAGGAGGGACTCAACCTTATGGCTACACCTTC
CASSVGGTQPYGYTF
>TRBV7-2|few|TRBJ1-2|NA
TGTGCCAGCAGCCTTGGGACGGGTTTAAACTATGGCTACACCTTC
CASSLGTGLNYGYTF
>TRBV5-1|few|TRBJ1-4|TRBD1
TGCGCCAGCAGCTTGGCATCGGACAGGCGCGCTAATGAAAAACTGTTTTTT
CASSLASDRRANEKLFF
>TRBV7-9|NA|TRBJ2-5|NA
TGTGCCAGCAGCCTCACATCCTGGGAGTTAGAGACCCAGTACTTC
CASSLTSWELETQYF
>TRBV9|few|TRBJ1-5|TRBD1
TGTGCCAGCAGCTTCCGGGACAGCTACAATCAGCCCCAGCATTTT
CASSFRDSYNQPQHF
>TRBV5-4|NA|TRBJ1-1|NA
TGTGCCAGCAGCTTAAGAACGGAACGGAACACTGAAGCTTTCTTT
CASSLRTERNTEAFF
>TRBV5-1|NA|TRBJ1-1|NA
TGCGCCAGCAGCTTGCAACAGGGTAATACTGAAGCTTTCTTT
CASSLQQGNTEAFF
>TRBV14|NA|TRBJ2-3|TRBD2
TGTGCCAGCAGCCAGGCTTTAGCGGGCCCTAGCACAGATACGCAGTATTTT
CASSQALAGPSTDTQYF
>TRBV5-4|NA|TRBJ1-1|NA
TGTGCCAGCAGCTTGGAGCAGAACACTGAAGCTTTCTTT
CASSLEQNTEAFF
>TRBV12-5|NA|TRBJ1-1|TRBD1
TGTGCTAGTGGGCTTACCCGGGACGGACAGGTAATTTTGAACACTGAAGCTTTCTTT
CASGLTRDGQVILNTEAFF
>TRBV29-1|NA|TRBJ1-2|TRBD1
TGCAGCGAAGGTCGACAGGGAAGGGATGGCTACACCTTC
CSEGRQGRDGYTF
>TRBV18|NA|TRBJ1-1|NA
TGTGCCAGCTCGCCGGACCGACAGGAAGCTTTCTTT
CASSPDRQEAFF
>TRBV13|NA|TRBJ1-3|TRBD1
TGTGCCAGCAGCGCATTGGGACAGGGGACTGGAAACACCATATATTTT
CASSALGQGTGNTIYF
>TRBV2|NA|TRBJ1-4|NA
TGTGCCAGCAGTGAAGTTATGGTGGGTAATGAAAAACTGTTTTTT
CASSEVMVGNEKLFF
>TRBV11-2|NA|TRBJ2-7|NA
TGTGCCAGCACCACCGGAAGTCCTGGAACCTACGAGCAGTACTTC
CASTTGSPGTYEQYF
>TRBV10-3|NA|TRBJ2-5|TRBD1
TGTGCCATCAGTGAGCCCTACAGGGGTCAAGAGACCCAGTACTTC
CAISEPYRGQETQYF
>TRBV7-9|NA|TRBJ1-2|NA
TGTGCCAGCAGCCATGGGACGGCGGGGTATGGCTACACCTTC
CASSHGTAGYGYTF
>TRBV5-1|NA|TRBJ1-2|NA
TGCGCCAGCAGCTTCGGCAGTAAGAACTATGGCTACACCTTC
CASSFGSKNYGYTF
>TRBV9|NA|TRBJ2-1|TRBD1
TGTGCCAGCAGCGTAGTAGGGACAGGGGATTTGATGTCCTACAATGAGCAGTTCTTC
CASSVVGTGDLMSYNEQFF
>TRBV10-3|NA|TRBJ2-3|TRBD2
TGTGCCATCGGACTAGCGGGGGGACCAGATACGCAGTATTTT
CAIGLAGGPDTQYF
>TRBV11-3|NA|TRBJ1-1|NA
TGTGCCAGCAGCTTATTCACGTCGACAGTTGAAGCTTTCTTT
CASSLFTSTVEAFF
>TRBV5-8|NA|TRBJ2-6|NA
TGTGCCAGCAGCTTTGGTAACTCTGGGGCCAACGTCCTGACTTTC
CASSFGNSGANVLTF
>TRBV18|NA|TRBJ1-1|TRBD1
TGTGCCAGCTCACTGACAGGGGGCGAATTGGCTTTCTTT
CASSLTGGELAFF
>TRBV19|NA|TRBJ1-2|NA
TGTGCCAGTAGCTCCCTGGGCGGCTACACCTTC
CASSSLGGYTF
>TRBV11-2|NA|TRBJ1-4|NA
TGTGCCAGCAGCTTAGGGTCAGGGTTGACTAATGAAAAACTGTTTTTT
CASSLGSGLTNEKLFF
>TRBV7-6|NA|TRBJ2-5|NA
TGTGCCAGCAGCTATTCCTTGGGGCCCCAAGAGACCCAGTACTTC
CASSYSLGPQETQYF
>TRBV7-9|NA|TRBJ1-4|TRBD1
TGTGCCAGCAGCGAAGGGACAGGGTTTCCAGCAACTAATGAAAAACTGTTTTTT
CASSEGTGFPATNEKLFF
>TRBV12-3/TRBV12-4|NA|TRBJ1-2|NA
TGTGCCAGCAGTTTGAACAGCAACTATGGCTACACCTTC
CASSLNSNYGYTF
>TRBV19|NA|TRBJ1-2|NA
TGTGCCAGTAGCTCGACAGTGAACTATGGCTACACCTTC
CASSSTVNYGYTF
>TRBV9|NA|TRBJ2-1|TRBD1
TGTGCCAGCAGCAACAGGGGGAACTCCTACAATGAGCAGTTCTTC
CASSNRGNSYNEQFF
>TRBV9|once|TRBJ1-4|TRBD1
TGTGCCAGCAGCTCAGACAGGGGGGATGAAAAACTGTTTTTT
CASSSDRGDEKLFF
>TRBV18|once|TRBJ1-3|NA
TGTGCCAGCTCAAAACAGGACTTCGGAAACACCATATATTTT
CASSKQDFGNTIYF
>TRBV24-1|NA|TRBJ2-2|TRBD1
TGTGCCACCAGTGACCTGTGGACAGGGACCACCGGGGAGCTGTTTTTT
CATSDLWTGTTGELFF
>TRBV5-4|NA|TRBJ1-6|NA
TGTGCCAGCAGCTCTTACACATCCGCCCAAAATTCACCCCTCCACTTT
CASSSYTSAQNSPLHF
>TRBV9|NA|TRBJ1-1|NA
TGTGCCAGCAGCGTAGTAGGAGGGAACACTGAAGCTTTCTTT
CASSVVGGNTEAFF
>TRBV6-1|NA|TRBJ2-7|TRBD2
TGTGCCAGCAGTGAATCCTTACTAGCGGGGGGTCCTCTCTCCTACGAGCAGTACTTC
CASSESLLAGGPLSYEQYF
>TRBV9|NA|TRBJ1-3|NA
TGTGCCAGCAGCGTAGATTGGGGTACTGGAAACACCATATATTTT
CASSVDWGTGNTIYF